One T cell receptor beta chain is described in this entry. No antigen is known for it. No much larger clonotype is one base removed from it; base qualities were not supplied. These data originate in a study of blood T cell repertoires in COVID-19 (dated by TCRdb to about 2020). About the study as a whole: Samples covering the acute and convalescent phases of COVID-19 were provided by collaborators in the United States, Italy and Spain. The dataset comprised deeply sampled blood TCRbeta repertoires from subjects exposed to, actively infected with, or recovered from COVID-19. The material from the prospective study consisted of cDNA or gDNA derived from T cells, B-cell-depleted T cells, or PBMCs. Where available, HLA class I and class II types were taken from metadata supplied by the sample provider and were not determined by assay-based typing. The samples were drawn from the first 160 participants of the ongoing ImmuneRACE study and from over a thousand subjects provided by 6 global collaborators. The sample metadata nearly always contained a de-identified subject ID, COVID-19 status, age in years and sex. The repertoires were made available in a free public database intended to serve as a resource for research on the immune response to SARS-CoV-2.

General conclusions and limits of the study: How much clinical and demographic metadata was included differed by source and by participant, and the metadata was provided uncurated.

CDR1 and CDR2, per the germline V gene, are SGHRS and YFSETQ. The V end gives up 4 bases and the J end 2 bases, leaving 2 bases in the junction not matched to a gene. The CDR3 measures 14 amino acids from cysteine to phenylalanine. Only the CDR3 DNA stays, 42 bases, in frame from base 1. Each collaborating institution followed its own protocols to collect whole blood in K2EDTA tubes. For TCRbeta analysis, collaborators shipped samples as frozen whole blood, isolated PBMCs, or DNA extracted from either of those sample types. TCRbeta CDR3 regions were amplified from genomic DNA by means of the immunoSEQ Assay, a bias-controlled multiplex PCR. On the authors' methods: Nucleated cell counts per sample were estimated from amplification of reference gene primers within the assay. To quantify the absolute abundance of each unique TCRbeta CDR3 rearrangement, sequence reads were collapsed and filtered. For each sample, productive Simpson clonality was calculated by taking the square root of Simpson's diversity index across productive rearrangements. The clones in this table, taken by TCRdb from immuneACCESS, are in-frame only. Not every clone is retained; where verified, under half of the shortfall comes from an unresolved V gene, and the cause of the rest is unknown. For V, J and clone size, that table is used; D and trimming come from the DNA. The sample includes over 45,000 clones, with 90% observed a single time. Roughly 3.9% of the sample is in the top ten clones.

This sequence originates from a man aged 50 or older with acute or convalescent COVID-19. The chain is encoded by TRBV5-1 joined to TRBJ2-7, with 11 bases aligning to TRBD1. The sample taken for sequencing was peripheral blood. Read as DNA, the sequence is TGCGCCAGCAGCCGGGGACAGGGGGCCTACGAGCAGTACTTC. Its protein product is CASSRGQGAYEQYF.